These 32 T cell receptor beta chains came from one sample sequenced in a study of T cells in Graves' hyperthyroidism and ophthalmopathy. Amplified regions were TCR beta CDR3 sequences from RNA transcripts. First-round RT-PCR targeting the TCR CDR3 was performed with the HTBI primer set. A single record per CDR3 protein comes from TCRdb applying MiXCR to the multiplex PCR reads. Of hundreds of thousands of distinct CDR3 sequences in the sample, roughly 24% are singletons; the top ten hold approximately 11%. Sequenced material: blood. The receptors originated from a woman in her thirties with Graves' ophthalmopathy.

The chain is built from TRBV6-1 and TRBJ2-3, with D perhaps assigned TRBD1 or TRBD2 (5 bases each). Trimming cost V 7 bases and J 2 bases, with 13 bases left between them. Germline CDR1 is MNHNS and CDR2 is SASEGT. The CDR3 sequence is 14 residues long. CDR3 DNA sequence: TGTGCCAGCACTACGGGACGGCACACAGATACGCAGTATTTT. It codes for CASTTGRHTDTQYF.

This chain links TRBV2 with TRBJ2-3; 9 bases are a match to TRBD1. V shed 6 bases, J shed 3 bases, and the junction held 1 base outside the gene matches. Germline CDR1 is SNHLY and CDR2 is FYNNEI. The CDR3 covers 13 residues. CDR3 bases: TGTGCCAGCAGGACAGGGGGGACAGATACGCAGTATTTT. This codes for CASRTGGTDTQYF.

This clonotype was recorded a few times. The rearrangement links TRBV12-3 or TRBV12-4 to TRBJ1-5, with D unresolved. V lost 7 bases and J 0 bases, leaving 10 bases between the germline ends. The CDR3 totals 14 residues. In DNA, the CDR3 is TGTGCCAGCACCAAAGTATATAGCAATCAGCCCCAGCATTTT. Protein product: CASTKVYSNQPQHF.

This clonotype was recorded at least ten times. This chain uses TRBV12-3 or TRBV12-4 with TRBJ1-5, with 10 bases that match TRBD1. The CDR3 length is 16 residues. The V segment lost 3 bases and the J segment 4 bases; nucleotides outside the gene matches: 6. The CDR3 DNA follows: TGTGCCAGCAGTTTCATCGGGACAGGGGAAAATCAGCCCCAGCATTTT. As protein: CASSFIGTGENQPQHF.

The V gene is TRBV11-3, the J gene TRBJ2-2; D is possibly TRBD2 (6 bases). Trimming took off 5 bases at V and 1 base at J, with 11 bases between the two ends. The CDR3 spans 15 residues. Germline loops: CDR1 SGHNT, CDR2 YENEEA. CDR3 sequence reads: CASSPPSVNTGELFF. The CDR3 DNA is TGTGCCAGCAGCCCCCCTAGCGTGAACACCGGGGAGCTGTTTTTT.

This clonotype was recorded many times. V is TRBV2 and J is TRBJ2-2, with 12 bases that match TRBD2. The V gene end was trimmed by 4 bases and the J gene end by 6 bases; junction bases not matched to a gene: 3. The CDR3 has 15 residues. Germline loops: CDR1 SNHLY, CDR2 FYNNEI. CDR3 amino acids: CASSVGLAGPGELFF. As DNA, the CDR3 is TGTGCCAGCAGTGTAGGACTAGCGGGGCCCGGGGAGCTGTTTTTT.

This CDR3 reads CASMLGGLAATGELFF. Here the CDR3 DNA reads TGCGCCAGCATGCTTGGGGGACTAGCGGCCACCGGGGAGCTGTTTTTT. The chain recombines TRBV5-1 with TRBJ2-2; 11 bases map to TRBD2. The trim removed 6 bases at V and 4 bases at J, leaving 8 bases unmatched. The CDR3 is made up of 16 amino acids. Germline CDR1 and CDR2: SGHRS and YFSETQ. Full variable domain (remainder filled in from reference TRBV5-1 and TRBJ2-2): KAGVTQTPRYLIKTRGQQVTLSCSPISGHRSVSWYQQTPGQGLQFLFEYFSETQRNKGNFPGRFSGRQFSNSRSEMNVSTLELGDSALYLCASMLGGLAATGELFFGEGSRLTVL.

The rearrangement joins TRBV19 to TRBJ1-1; no clear D gene. The V end lost 0 bases, the J end lost 4 bases, and 9 bases lay between the germline ends. The length of the CDR3 is 14 residues. The germline gives CDR1 LNHDA, CDR2 SQIVND (reference sequence). The chain's CDR3 is CASSIDSGATEAFF. The CDR3 region has the DNA TGTGCCAGTAGTATAGACAGCGGAGCCACTGAAGCTTTCTTT.

The table lists this clonotype with many counts. This chain links TRBV6-5 with TRBJ1-2; D is possibly TRBD1 (6 bases). Per germline, CDR1 MNHEY and CDR2 SVGAGI. V lost 4 bases and J lost 4, with 16 bases in between. The CDR3 is 15 amino acids. The CDR3 here is CASSSGTGATYGYTF. The CDR3 DNA sequence: TGTGCCAGCAGTTCCGGGACGGGGGCGACCTATGGCTACACCTTC.

A single count supports this clonotype. This chain connects TRBV11-2 to TRBJ1-1; 7 bases match TRBD1. After removal of 5 bases from V and 11 bases from J, the junction contained 8 bases not matched to a gene. Germline CDR1 and CDR2: SGHAT and FQNNGV. The CDR3 sequence is 12 residues long. The CDR3 is CASSPNRGRAFF. The CDR3 region has the DNA TGTGCCAGCAGCCCAAACAGGGGTAGGGCTTTCTTT.

To note about this clonotype: A clone one base away is much larger, so this may be a read error. The V call is TRBV2, the J call TRBJ2-5, with 10 nucleotides matching TRBD1. This CDR3 has 13 residues. Germline loops: CDR1 SNHLY, CDR2 FYNNEI. Trimming took 6 bases from V and 5 from J; bases not matched to a gene: 3. Here the CDR3 reads CASRTTGGETQYF. As DNA, the CDR3 is TGTGCCAGCAGGACGACAGGGGGCGAGACCCAGTACTTC.

In its sample, this clonotype was seen many times. This chain connects TRBV7-8 to TRBJ1-5; D is perhaps TRBD1 (6 bases). The germline V gene encodes CDR1 SGHVS and CDR2 FQNEAQ. CDR3 size: 14 residues. Trimming took 3 bases from V and 3 from J, leaving 9 bases between them. CDR3: CASSFQGTNQPQHF. CDR3 sequence (DNA): TGTGCCAGCAGCTTCCAGGGGACCAATCAGCCCCAGCATTTT.

This clonotype has a count of ten or more. The rearrangement uses TRBV5-1 and TRBJ1-1; D ambiguous. The CDR3 consists of 13 residues. The germline V and J ends were trimmed by 0 bases and 10 bases, with 13 bases remaining between them. CDR1 is SGHRS and CDR2 is YFSETQ in the germline V gene. CDR3 residues: CASSLDGRMGAFF. CDR3 nucleotides: TGCGCCAGCAGCTTGGACGGACGTATGGGAGCTTTCTTT.

This clonotype appeared a few times. CDR3 sequence reads: CASSQPGLEYEQYF. The CDR3 DNA is TGCGCCAGCAGCCAACCAGGGCTAGAGTACGAGCAGTACTTC. The chain joins TRBV4-1 to TRBJ2-7, with D possibly TRBD1 on 5 matching bases. This CDR3 region has 14 residues. Trimming cost V 2 bases and J 4 bases, with 12 bases left between them. Germline V gene lookup returns CDR1 MGHRA and CDR2 YSYEKL.

V gene TRBV15 combines with J gene TRBJ2-7; 10 positions agree with TRBD1. From germline, CDR1 is LNHNV and CDR2 YYDKDF (reference sequence). The V gene end was trimmed by 8 bases and the J gene end by 5 bases; junction bases not matched to a gene: 6. The CDR3 totals 13 residues. This CDR3 is CATSGTGVNEQYF. The CDR3, as DNA: TGTGCCACCTCCGGGACAGGGGTGAACGAGCAGTACTTC.

V usage is TRBV6-1 and J usage is TRBJ1-2; D unresolved. Germline CDR1 and CDR2: MNHNS and SASEGT. The CDR3 is 15 amino acids. V was cut by 2 bases and J by 3 bases, with 13 bases left in between. Written as DNA, the CDR3 is TGTGCCAGCAGTGAAAACAGTTTATCTCACTATGGCTACACCTTC. This sequence encodes CASSENSLSHYGYTF.

The V gene is TRBV20-1, the J gene TRBJ2-2, with 8 bases lining up with TRBD1. The germline V gene encodes CDR1 DFQATT and CDR2 SNEGSKA (reference sequence). Trimming took 0 bases from V and 6 from J; bases not matched to a gene: 9. The CDR3 covers 16 residues. The CDR3 spells CSARDLTGGEAGELFF. In DNA form, the CDR3 reads TGCAGTGCTAGAGATCTTACAGGGGGTGAGGCCGGGGAGCTGTTTTTT.

Many counts were recorded for this clonotype. The chain recombines TRBV5-1 with TRBJ2-7; D not resolved. V was clipped by 6 bases and J by 0 bases, with 10 bases between them. The CDR3 length is 13 residues. Per germline, CDR1 SGHRS and CDR2 YFSETQ. The CDR3 sequence is CASKEDNSYEQYF. In DNA, the CDR3 is TGCGCCAGCAAGGAAGACAACTCCTACGAGCAGTACTTC.

This clonotype was counted at least ten times. The J gene is TRBJ2-1, the V gene TRBV19, with D maybe TRBD2 (5 bases). V dropped 0 bases and J dropped 0 bases, with 12 bases sitting between them. CDR1 is LNHDA and CDR2 is SQIVND in the germline V gene (reference sequence). This CDR3 is built from 17 residues. Here the CDR3 DNA reads TGTGCCAGTAGTATAGATCGAGCGGCAGTCTCCTACAATGAGCAGTTCTTC. Residues: CASSIDRAAVSYNEQFF.

This clonotype was recorded a few times. V gene TRBV4-1 combines with J gene TRBJ2-5, with D possibly matching TRBD1 (5 bases). V lost 1 base and J 0 bases, leaving 12 bases between the germline ends. This CDR3 spans 16 amino acids. Germline-derived CDR1 and CDR2 are MGHRA and YSYEKL. The CDR3 loop is CASSQGWLQDQETQYF. The DNA for the CDR3 is TGCGCCAGCAGCCAAGGGTGGCTACAGGACCAAGAGACCCAGTACTTC.

This clonotype was picked up many times. This chain links TRBV20-1 with TRBJ1-1; D not resolved. Germline V CDR1 and CDR2: DFQATT, SNEGSKA (reference sequence). This CDR3 is 12 amino acids long. Trimming pared 3 bases from V and 4 bases from J, leaving 9 bases between. The CDR3 here is CSAREGITEAFF. The CDR3 bases are TGCAGTGCTAGGGAGGGAATCACTGAAGCTTTCTTT.

V gene TRBV5-1 combines with J gene TRBJ2-1; 8 nucleotides line up with TRBD1. The CDR3 has 15 amino acids. V trimming: 4 bases; J trimming: 10 bases; junction bases outside the gene matches: 13. Germline-derived CDR1 and CDR2 are SGHRS and YFSETQ. The CDR3, as DNA: TGCGCCAGCAGCATGCGACAGGGGAGTCTGGGCGAGCAGTTCTTC. Translating gives CASSMRQGSLGEQFF.

This clonotype was found many times. J is TRBJ2-7 and V is TRBV28, with 8 bases fitting TRBD1. CDR1 MDHEN and CDR2 SYDVKM come from the germline V gene. Losses at the gene ends were 6 bases for V and 2 bases for J; bases not matched to a gene: 6. CDR3 length equals 14 residues. This CDR3 is CASSPGQATYEQYF. In nucleotides, the CDR3 is TGTGCCAGCAGCCCGGGACAGGCGACCTACGAGCAGTACTTC.

This clonotype has more than one count but fewer than ten. The J gene is TRBJ1-6, the V gene TRBV20-1; 9 bases line up with TRBD1. The CDR3 has 17 amino acids. Germline V CDR1 and CDR2: DFQATT, SNEGSKA (reference sequence). Trimming cost V 0 bases and J 5 bases; bases outside gene matches: 8. Written as DNA, the CDR3 is TGCAGTGCTAGAGATCCCGCCCGGGACAGGGATAATTCACCCCTCCACTTT. The encoded protein is CSARDPARDRDNSPLHF.

V gene TRBV6-5 combines with J gene TRBJ2-5; 9 positions agree with TRBD1. This CDR3 spans 14 amino acids. V trimming: 8 bases; J trimming: 1 base; junction bases outside the gene matches: 5. CDR1 is MNHEY, CDR2 SVGAGI, per germline. The CDR3 DNA sequence: TGTGCCAGCCGGTACAGGGGGCTCCAAGAGACCCAGTACTTC. Translating it yields CASRYRGLQETQYF.

This clonotype occurred many times. The CDR3 protein is CSAGSTDRANTEAFF. The CDR3 coding sequence is TGCAGTGCTGGCTCGACCGACAGGGCGAACACTGAAGCTTTCTTT. The chain uses TRBV20-1 and TRBJ1-1; 7 bases fit TRBD1. J was trimmed by 1 base and V by 5 bases; bases with no gene match: 10. This CDR3 spans 15 amino acids. Germline CDR1 reads DFQATT; CDR2 reads SNEGSKA (reference sequence).

This clonotype was detected many times. This chain uses TRBV30 with TRBJ1-1; no clear D gene. The CDR3 spans 11 residues. V was clipped by 4 bases and J by 6 bases, with 9 bases between them. Germline V gene data show CDR1 as GTSNPN and CDR2 as SVGIG (reference sequence). The CDR3 coding sequence is TGTGCCTGGATGGAACAGCCTGAAGCTTTCTTT. Amino acid sequence: CAWMEQPEAFF. The full variable domain, with the rest looked up from reference TRBV30 and TRBJ1-1, is SQTIHQWPATLVQPVGSPLSLECTVEGTSNPNLYWYRQAAGRGLQLLFYSVGIGQISSEVPQNLSASRPQDRQFILSSKKLLLSDSGFYLCAWMEQPEAFFGQGTRLTVV.

The chain uses TRBV12-3 or TRBV12-4 and TRBJ1-1; 9 nucleotides agree with TRBD1. With 1 base clipped from V and 0 bases from J, the junction kept 0 bases outside the gene matches. CDR3 size: 15 residues. The CDR3 loop reads CASSLGTGVNTEAFF. In DNA, the CDR3 is TGTGCCAGCAGTTTAGGGACAGGGGTGAACACTGAAGCTTTCTTT.

This clonotype has only a few counts. The rearrangement links TRBV19 to TRBJ2-6, with D maybe TRBD2 (6 bases). The CDR3 totals 19 residues. Trimming took 4 bases from V and 0 from J, leaving 19 bases between them. Germline lookup yields CDR1 LNHDA and CDR2 SQIVND (reference sequence). CDR3 sequence reads: CASSNFGGWGFSGANVLTF. The CDR3 nucleotides are TGTGCCAGTAGTAATTTTGGGGGGTGGGGCTTCTCTGGGGCCAACGTCCTGACTTTC.

Remarks on this clonotype: An end of the junction does not agree with germline; a read error may underlie this. The rearrangement joins TRBV20-1 to TRBJ2-7; 9 nucleotides align to TRBD2. CDR3 length: 14 residues. The germline CDR1 and CDR2 sequences are DFQATT and SNEGSKA (reference sequence). The CDR3 loop is CSASGGLSSYEQCF. The CDR3 DNA reads TGCAGTGCCAGCGGGGGGCTGAGCTCCTACGAGCAGTGCTTC.

This clonotype came up many times. The chain couples TRBV9 to TRBJ2-7, with a possible D match to TRBD2 (5 bases). The germline V gene encodes CDR1 SGDLS and CDR2 YYNGEE. The CDR3 has 15 amino acids. V gave up 0 bases and J gave up 4 bases, with 14 bases separating them. The CDR3 loop reads CASSVGGPPLYEQYF. In DNA, the CDR3 is TGTGCCAGCAGCGTAGGAGGGCCGCCGTTATACGAGCAGTACTTC.

This clonotype was found many times. The chain is built from TRBV28 and TRBJ1-1; 7 positions agree with TRBD1. This CDR3 is 16 amino acids long. The trim removed 3 bases at V and 1 base at J, leaving 8 bases unmatched. Germline V lookup: CDR1 MDHEN, CDR2 SYDVKM. CDR3 region: CASSLETGSPNTEAFF. In DNA form, the CDR3 reads TGTGCCAGCAGTTTGGAGACAGGGTCGCCGAACACTGAAGCTTTCTTT.